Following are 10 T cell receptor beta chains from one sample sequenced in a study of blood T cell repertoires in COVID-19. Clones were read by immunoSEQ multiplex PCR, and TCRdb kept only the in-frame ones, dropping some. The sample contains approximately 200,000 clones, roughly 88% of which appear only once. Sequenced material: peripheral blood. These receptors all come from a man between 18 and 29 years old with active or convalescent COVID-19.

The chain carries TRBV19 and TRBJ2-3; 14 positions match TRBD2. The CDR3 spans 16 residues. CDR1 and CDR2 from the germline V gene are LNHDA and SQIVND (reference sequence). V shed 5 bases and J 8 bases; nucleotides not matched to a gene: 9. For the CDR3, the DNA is TGTGCCAGTAGTGTGACTAGCGGGAGGGTGGACGGTACGCAGTATTTT. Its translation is CASSVTSGRVDGTQYF.

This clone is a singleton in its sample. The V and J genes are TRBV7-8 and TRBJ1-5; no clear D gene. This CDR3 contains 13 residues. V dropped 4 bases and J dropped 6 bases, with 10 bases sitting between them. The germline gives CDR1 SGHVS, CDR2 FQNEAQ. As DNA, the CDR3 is TGTGCCAGCAGCTACGGACTGAGTCAGCCCCAGCATTTT. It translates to CASSYGLSQPQHF. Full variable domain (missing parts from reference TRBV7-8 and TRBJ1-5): GAGVSQSPRYKVAKRGQDVALRCDPISGHVSLFWYQQALGQGPEFLTYFQNEAQLDKSGLPSDRFFAERPEGSVSTLKIQRTQQEDSAVYLCASSYGLSQPQHFGDGTRLSIL.

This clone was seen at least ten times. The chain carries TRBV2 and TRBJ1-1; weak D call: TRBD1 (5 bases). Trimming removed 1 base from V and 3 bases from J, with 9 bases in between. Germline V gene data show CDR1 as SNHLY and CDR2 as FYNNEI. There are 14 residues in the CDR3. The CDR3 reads CASSEVARDTEAFF. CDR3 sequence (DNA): TGTGCCAGCAGTGAAGTGGCCAGGGACACTGAAGCTTTCTTT.

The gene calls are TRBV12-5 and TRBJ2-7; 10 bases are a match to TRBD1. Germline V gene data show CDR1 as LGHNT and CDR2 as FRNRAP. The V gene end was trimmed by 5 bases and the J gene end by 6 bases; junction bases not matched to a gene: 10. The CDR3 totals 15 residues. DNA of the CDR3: TGTGCTAGTGGTACTGGACAGGGGGATTGGGTCGAGCAGTACTTC. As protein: CASGTGQGDWVEQYF.

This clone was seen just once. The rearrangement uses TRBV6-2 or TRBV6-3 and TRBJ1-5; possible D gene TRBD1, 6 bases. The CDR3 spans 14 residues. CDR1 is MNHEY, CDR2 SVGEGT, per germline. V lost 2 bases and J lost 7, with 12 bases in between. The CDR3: CASSYMGQQQPQHF. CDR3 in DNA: TGTGCCAGCAGTTACATGGGACAACAGCAGCCCCAGCATTTT.

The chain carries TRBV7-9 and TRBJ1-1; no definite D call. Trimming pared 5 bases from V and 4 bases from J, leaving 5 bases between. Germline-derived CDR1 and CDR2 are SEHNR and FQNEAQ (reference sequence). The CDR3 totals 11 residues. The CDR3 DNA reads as TGTGCCAGCAGCCCCCGCACTGAAGCTTTCTTT. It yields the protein CASSPRTEAFF.

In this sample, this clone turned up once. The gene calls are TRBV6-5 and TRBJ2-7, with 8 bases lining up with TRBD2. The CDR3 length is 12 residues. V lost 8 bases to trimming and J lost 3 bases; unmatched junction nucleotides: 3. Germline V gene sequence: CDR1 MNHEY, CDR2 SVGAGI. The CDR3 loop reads CASHSGDYEQYF. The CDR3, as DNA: TGTGCCAGCCATAGCGGGGACTACGAGCAGTACTTC.

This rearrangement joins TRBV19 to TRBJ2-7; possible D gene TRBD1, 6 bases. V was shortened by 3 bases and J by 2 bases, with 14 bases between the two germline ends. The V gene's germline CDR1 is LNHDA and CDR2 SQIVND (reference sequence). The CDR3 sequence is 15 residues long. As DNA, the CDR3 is TGTGCCAGTAGTATGTCTCTGGACAGACCCTACGAGCAGTACTTC. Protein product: CASSMSLDRPYEQYF.

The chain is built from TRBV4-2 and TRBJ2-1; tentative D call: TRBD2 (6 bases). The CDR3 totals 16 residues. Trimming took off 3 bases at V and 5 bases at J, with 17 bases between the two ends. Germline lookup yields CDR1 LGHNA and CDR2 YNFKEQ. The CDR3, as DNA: TGTGCCAGCAGCCAGGCGGGGACCCGTGGTGACAATGAGCAGTTCTTC. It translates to CASSQAGTRGDNEQFF.

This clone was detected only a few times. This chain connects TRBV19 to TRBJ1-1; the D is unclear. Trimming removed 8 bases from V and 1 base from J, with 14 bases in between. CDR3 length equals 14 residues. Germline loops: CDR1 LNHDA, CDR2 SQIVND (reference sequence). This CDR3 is CASPSPAPNTEAFF. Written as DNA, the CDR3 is TGTGCCAGTCCGAGTCCCGCCCCGAACACTGAAGCTTTCTTT.